This TCR beta chain was captured in a study of blood T cell repertoires in COVID-19. Whole-study context: COVID-19 samples, acute and convalescent, were from the United States, Italy and Spain. From T cells, B-cell-depleted T cells, or PBMCs came the material, which was cDNA or gDNA.

From germline, CDR1 is SEHNR and CDR2 FQNEAQ (reference sequence). The V gene end was trimmed by 1 base and the J gene end by 4 bases; junction bases not matched to a gene: 6. CDR3 length equals 15 residues. In the original analysis: The authors estimated nucleated cell counts from reference gene primer amplification. TCRdb's table, derived via immunoSEQ multiplex PCR, lists solely in-frame clones and lacks some. D and trimming were read from the DNA, whereas the V and J calls and clone size are those reported in that table. The table has tens of thousands of clones, 85% to 90% seen once. The sequence came from a woman in her sixties or seventies with acute or convalescent COVID-19. V gene TRBV7-9 combines with J gene TRBJ2-5; 7 bases fit TRBD2. The material sequenced was peripheral blood. As DNA, the CDR3 is TGTGCCAGCAGCTTAGGAGCGGGAATTGGAGAGACCCAGTACTTC. This encodes CASSLGAGIGETQYF. The whole variable domain, remainder taken from reference TRBV7-9 and TRBJ2-5, is DTGVSQNPRHKITKRGQNVTFRCDPISEHNRLYWYRQTLGQGPEFLTYFQNEAQLEKSRLLSDRFSAERPKGSFSTLEIQRTEQGDSAMYLCASSLGAGIGETQYFGPGTRLLVL.